This T cell receptor (beta chain) is drawn from a study of radiotherapy plus CTLA-4 blockade in lung cancer. This CDR3 region has 15 residues. The ends were cut back, 2 bases at V and 7 bases at J, with 17 bases in the middle. The germline V gene has CDR1 LGHNT and CDR2 FRNRAP. Using immunoSEQ multiplex PCR, the repertoire was profiled, and TCRdb retains in-frame clones only, with some absent. The table shows some 78,000 clones, with approximately 83% occurring only once. The sequence derives from a human donor with non-small cell lung cancer who had a partial response to radiotherapy plus ipilimumab. The starting material was peripheral blood, obtained from a patient treated with radiotherapy plus ipilimumab. The chain combines TRBV12-5 with TRBJ1-1, with a weak D call TRBD1 (6 bases). CDR3 bases: TGTGCTAGTGGTTTGCCCTCGACAGGCGCCTATGAAGCTTTCTTT. Residues: CASGLPSTGAYEAFF. Full variable domain (outside the CDR3, taken from reference TRBV12-5 and TRBJ1-1): DARVTQTPRHKVTEMGQEVTMRCQPILGHNTVFWYRQTMMQGLELLAYFRNRAPLDDSGMPKDRFSAEMPDATLATLKIQPSEPRDSAVYFCASGLPSTGAYEAFFGQGTRLTVV.